Presented here are 10 T cell receptor beta chains from one specimen sequenced in a study of blood T cells in healthy people across ages. Next came a second PCR, run for roughly 6 to 11 cycles, which used a sample-barcoded 5' primer along with a J-beta primer mix. Each CDR3 protein gets one entry after TCRdb re-called the 5' RACE reads with MiXCR. The sample lists 600,000 to 650,000 distinct CDR3 sequences, under 70% occurring once. Sequenced material: blood. These receptors were collected from a man aged 55 to 70 in good health.

The chain combines TRBV29-1 with TRBJ2-2; D is uncertain. The CDR3 sequence is 15 residues long. CDR1 is SQVTM and CDR2 is ANQGSEA in the germline V gene. Trimming left V 7 bases short and J 0 bases short, with 15 bases between. The CDR3 bases are TGCAGCGCAACCTTGGTAGGGTCGAACACCGGGGAGCTGTTTTTT. Amino acids: CSATLVGSNTGELFF.

The gene calls are TRBV5-6 and TRBJ1-5, with a weak D call TRBD1 (5 bases). V was cut by 0 bases and J by 6 bases, with 13 bases left in between. Germline V gene data show CDR1 as SGHDT and CDR2 as YYEEEE. The CDR3 loop spans 15 amino acids. CDR3 coding DNA: TGTGCCAGCAGCTTGGGGGGCGCTTTACCTCAGCCCCAGCATTTT. Protein sequence: CASSLGGALPQPQHF.

The CDR3 spells CSAVRGEDQPQHF. CDR3 nucleotide sequence: TGCAGTGCAGTCCGGGGCGAGGATCAGCCCCAGCATTTT. The chain links TRBV20-1 to TRBJ1-5; TRBD1 might be the D (5 bases). Between the trimmed V and J ends, which lost 6 bases and 5 bases, there was a span of 14 bases. In germline, CDR1 is DFQATT, CDR2 SNEGSKA (reference sequence). The CDR3 sequence is 13 residues long.

This rearrangement joins TRBV6-1 to TRBJ2-1, with D possibly matching TRBD1 (6 bases). Trimming pared 2 bases from V and 7 bases from J, leaving 12 bases between. The V gene's germline CDR1 is MNHNS and CDR2 SASEGT. The CDR3 has 14 amino acids. The CDR3: CASSELFGTNEQFF. CDR3 in DNA: TGTGCCAGCAGTGAACTCTTCGGGACAAATGAGCAGTTCTTC.

There are a few counts of this clonotype. The gene calls are TRBV6-2 or TRBV6-3 and TRBJ2-3, with TRBD2 identical over 13 bases. V shed 2 bases, J shed 0 bases, and the junction held 11 bases outside the gene matches. The germline V gene has CDR1 MNHEY and CDR2 SVGEGT. The CDR3 extends over 20 amino acids. CDR3 nucleotide sequence: TGTGCCAGCAGTTACAGGCCCGGGACTAGCGGGATTGCTAGCACAGATACGCAGTATTTT. As protein: CASSYRPGTSGIASTDTQYF.

This rearrangement joins TRBV4-1 to TRBJ1-2, with 7 bases identical to TRBD1. CDR1 and CDR2 from the germline V gene are MGHRA and YSYEKL. V lost 0 bases and J lost 5; bases outside the gene matches: 6. The CDR3 loop spans 15 amino acids. The CDR3, as DNA: TGCGCCAGCAGCCAAGATCTGGCAGGGGGGTATGGCTACACCTTC. Protein: CASSQDLAGGYGYTF.

Notes on this clonotype: Compared with germline, one end of the junction differs, possibly owing to a read error. This chain uses TRBV6-1 with TRBJ2-5; D is unresolved. This CDR3 region has 12 residues. The germline V gene has CDR1 MNHNS and CDR2 SASEGT. The CDR3 region is CACSEQQETQYF. In DNA form, the CDR3 reads TGTGCCTGCAGTGAACAGCAAGAGACCCAGTACTTC.

J is TRBJ1-1 and V is TRBV7-9; a possible D gene is TRBD1 (5 bases). Trimming shortened V by 5 bases and J by 6 bases, and 22 bases separated the two germline ends. The germline V gene encodes CDR1 SEHNR and CDR2 FQNEAQ (reference sequence). The CDR3 contains 16 residues. CDR3 amino acids: CASSTPHGARVPEAFF. In DNA, the CDR3 is TGTGCCAGCAGCACTCCACATGGGGCGCGTGTCCCTGAAGCTTTCTTT.

The chain combines TRBV6-4 with TRBJ2-3; D might be TRBD2 (7 bases). Germline CDR1 and CDR2: MRHNA and SNTAGT. There are 16 residues in the CDR3. With 6 bases removed from V and 4 bases from J, the gap between germline ends came to 20 bases. The chain's CDR3 is CASSEEGGGRPDTQYF. For the CDR3, the DNA is TGTGCCAGCAGCGAAGAAGGGGGAGGGAGACCAGATACGCAGTATTTT.

The table lists this clonotype with a count of one. Germline and junction disagree at one end, which may indicate a read error. The chain recombines TRBV12-3 or TRBV12-4 with TRBJ2-3; D is uncertain. CDR3 length: 11 residues. CDR3 loop: CTSSLTYTQYF. The CDR3 DNA follows: TGTACCAGCAGTCTCACCTATACGCAGTATTTT.